This T cell receptor beta chain was sequenced during a study of shared clonotypes between healthy human individuals. In the study overall: Each donor had three CD4 naive, three CD4 memory, two CD8 naive and one CD8 memory plate.

Germline assignment: CDR1 SGHVS and CDR2 FNYEAQ. V lost 1 base and J 1 base, leaving 9 bases between the germline ends. The CDR3 is made up of 15 amino acids. TCRdb's copy holds only in-frame clones and misses some; the assay was immunoSEQ multiplex PCR. The sample has about 2 million clones, 85% to 95% seen once; the top ten hold 0.13%. Notes on this clone: What it recognizes is unknown.

Study-level points and caveats: Estimated clonotype richness was generally higher in naive than memory subsets.

The chain carries TRBV7-6 and TRBJ2-3; D remains ambiguous. The clonotype was recovered from a man aged 18 to 30 in good health. Sequenced input: naive CD4+ T cells sorted from blood. The subset denotes: CD45RA+ positively selected. The CDR3 DNA reads TGTGCCAGCAGCTTAGAAGCTTACGGCACAGATACGCAGTATTTT. Its translation: CASSLEAYGTDTQYF.